The clone carrying this TCR beta chain was recorded many times. Its antigen is as yet unknown. Time point meaning: healthy volunteer bleed at 2 weeks. Unfractionated whole blood served as the source for total RNA extraction. The data were obtained in a study of human T cells and chemical hapten exposure. Study-level findings and limits: TCRs above 1 in 1000 frequency stayed constant with DPC sensitization.

Unmatched junction bases numbered 9, after V lost 2 bases and J lost 4 bases. CDR3 length equals 17 residues. The germline V gene encodes CDR1 SGHTA and CDR2 FQGNSA. Individual cDNA molecules had unique molecular identifiers attached to them by the library. TCRdb passed the RACE reads through MiXCR, listing each CDR3 protein once. Of tens of thousands of distinct CDR3 sequences listed, 3.5% to 4.5% were seen once; the top ten hold approximately 1.7%. The source material was whole blood. The sequence came from a female donor in good health. Some clones in this sample may be carry-over from other donors' samples. This sequence joins TRBV7-2 and TRBJ2-3; 10 nucleotides match TRBD2. CDR3 sequence reads: CASSLPRSGGSADTQYF. The DNA for the CDR3 is TGTGCCAGCAGCTTACCCCGTAGCGGGGGGAGCGCAGATACGCAGTATTTT.